The 27 T cell receptor beta chains presented below share a single source sample, sequenced in a study of T cell responses to AZD1222 COVID-19 vaccine (dated by TCRdb to the early 2020s). To prepare the library, the immunoSEQ multiplex PCR assay was applied. The table comes from immuneACCESS by way of TCRdb, which keeps in-frame sequences with V and J called. Part of the clones is missing from these tables; in studies checked, under half for an unresolved V gene and the rest for unknown reasons. The sample table contains 130,000 or so clones; only one count was recorded for almost 95% of them. Around 1.7% of the sample belongs to the ten largest clones. The sample's time point label, in plain terms: baseline before first vaccination. The sequencing used peripheral blood, collected on day 0 of AZD1222 vaccination. Receptor source: an adult in good health.

This chain uses TRBV6-5 with TRBJ2-7, with 8 nucleotides matching TRBD2. Trimming cost V 6 bases and J 3 bases; bases outside gene matches: 4. CDR3 size: 13 residues. Germline-derived CDR1 and CDR2 are MNHEY and SVGAGI. CDR3 coding DNA: TGTGCCAGCAGGTCGGGGGGGAGCTACGAGCAGTACTTC. It translates to CASRSGGSYEQYF.

This clone was detected only a few times. The chain is built from TRBV11-2 and TRBJ1-4; the match to TRBD1 covers 10 bases. Trimming took 4 bases from V and 2 from J; bases not matched to a gene: 7. Germline-derived CDR1 and CDR2 are SGHAT and FQNNGV. CDR3 length: 17 amino acids. CDR3 nucleotide sequence: TGTGCCAGCAGCTCCTCGACAGGGGGCGCGACTAATGAAAAACTGTTTTTT. As protein: CASSSSTGGATNEKLFF.

This chain joins TRBV11-2 and TRBJ1-1; D may be TRBD1 (5 bases). The V end was cut by 1 base, the J end by 8 bases, with 14 bases between. This CDR3 spans 14 amino acids. The germline CDR1 and CDR2 sequences are SGHAT and FQNNGV. The CDR3 loop reads CASSLVSRAGEAFF. The CDR3 region has the DNA TGTGCCAGCAGCTTAGTAAGCAGGGCTGGGGAAGCTTTCTTT.

The chain links TRBV10-2 to TRBJ2-7; a weak D match, TRBD1 (5 bases). The CDR3 is 14 residues long. V lost 3 bases, J lost 4 bases, and 13 bases lay in between. Germline values: CDR1 WSHSY, CDR2 SAAADI. This CDR3 is CASSEAGRNYEQYF. The CDR3 DNA reads as TGCGCCAGCAGTGAAGCAGGGCGTAATTACGAGCAGTACTTC.

The rearrangement uses TRBV6-5 and TRBJ1-6; 9 bases agree with TRBD1. The length of the CDR3 is 13 residues. The junction had 3 bases not matched to a gene; V was cut back by 8 bases and J by 7 bases. Germline loops: CDR1 MNHEY, CDR2 SVGAGI. The DNA of the CDR3 is TGTGCCAGCGGGGACAGGGAAAATTCACCCCTCCACTTT. Protein product: CASGDRENSPLHF.

The chain combines TRBV2 with TRBJ2-7; D is undetermined. The CDR3 consists of 11 residues. Per germline, CDR1 SNHLY and CDR2 FYNNEI. Trimming cost V 7 bases and J 2 bases, with 6 bases left between them. CDR3 protein: CASTRPYEQYV. CDR3 sequence (DNA): TGTGCCAGCACTCGCCCCTACGAGCAGTACGTC.

The chain couples TRBV6-5 to TRBJ1-6; D is uncertain. This CDR3 comprises 15 residues. V lost 6 bases, J lost 7 bases, and 16 bases lay in between. Germline-derived CDR1 and CDR2 are MNHEY and SVGAGI. In nucleotides, the CDR3 is TGTGCCAGCAGCGACGTTTGGGGTGGCAATTCACCCCTCCACTTT. Protein: CASSDVWGGNSPLHF.

The chain recombines TRBV27 with TRBJ2-1; 10 nucleotides align to TRBD1. This CDR3 has 15 amino acids. Germline CDR1 MNHEY, CDR2 SMNVEV (reference sequence). Trimming removed 4 bases from V and 7 bases from J; junction bases left unmatched: 7. The CDR3 sequence is CASSSRQGARNEQFF. CDR3 DNA sequence: TGTGCCAGCAGTTCGCGACAGGGGGCGCGTAATGAGCAGTTCTTC.

V is TRBV4-2 and J is TRBJ1-5; 8 bases agree with TRBD1. The length of the CDR3 is 16 residues. Germline-derived CDR1 and CDR2 are LGHNA and YNFKEQ. V lost 3 bases to trimming and J lost 3 bases; unmatched junction nucleotides: 7. The CDR3 DNA is TGTGCCAGCAGCCAGAGCCGGACAGGGTACAATCAGCCCCAGCATTTT. As protein: CASSQSRTGYNQPQHF.

The J gene is TRBJ1-1, the V gene TRBV6-6; TRBD1 agrees at 9 bases. The CDR3 runs 16 residues. The V gene's germline CDR1 is MNHNY and CDR2 SVGAGI (reference sequence). The ends lost 7 bases at V and 4 bases at J; junction bases unmatched: 13. The CDR3 region has the DNA TGTGCCAGCACCTTGTGGGACAGGGCAGTTCCCACTGAAGCTTTCTTT. Its translation: CASTLWDRAVPTEAFF.

This clone appeared a few times. The chain uses TRBV6-6 and TRBJ1-4, with TRBD1 identical over 10 bases. Per the germline V gene, CDR1 is MNHNY and CDR2 is SVGAGI (reference sequence). Trimming took 2 bases from V and 8 from J; bases not matched to a gene: 8. This CDR3 region has 16 residues. The CDR3: CASSYGDRGRREKLFF. The CDR3 DNA sequence: TGTGCCAGCAGTTACGGCGACAGGGGGCGGCGGGAAAAACTGTTTTTT.

This clone came up once. The chain carries TRBV2 and TRBJ2-6; 11 bases are a match to TRBD1. This CDR3 contains 17 residues. In germline, CDR1 is SNHLY, CDR2 FYNNEI. V was pared by 4 bases and J by 0 bases, with 2 bases of the junction left unmatched. The CDR3 sequence is CASSGDRGSSGANVLTF. Written as DNA, the CDR3 is TGTGCCAGCAGTGGGGACAGGGGGAGCTCTGGGGCCAACGTCCTGACTTTC.

The rearrangement joins TRBV6-2 or TRBV6-3 to TRBJ1-6, with 12 bases aligning to TRBD1. Germline-derived CDR1 and CDR2 are MNHEY and SVGEGT. The CDR3 length is 16 residues. V lost 2 bases, J lost 10 bases, and 6 bases stayed unmatched. DNA for the CDR3: TGTGCCAGCAGTTACGGGACAGGGGGCCAGCGATCACCCCTCCACTTT. Protein: CASSYGTGGQRSPLHF.

The chain employs TRBV20-1 and TRBJ1-2; D not certain. Trimming took off 3 bases at V and 0 bases at J, with 5 bases between the two ends. Looked up from germline, CDR1 is DFQATT and CDR2 is SNEGSKA (reference sequence). The CDR3 covers 12 residues. The CDR3 sequence is CSASTANYGYTF. The CDR3 DNA reads as TGCAGTGCTAGTACAGCTAACTATGGCTACACCTTC.

The chain employs TRBV24-1 and TRBJ1-5; the D is unclear. The CDR3 has 13 residues. V was cut by 6 bases and J by 5 bases, with 10 bases left in between. The germline V gene encodes CDR1 KGHDR and CDR2 SFDVKD. CDR3 amino acids: CATSTQSDQPQHF. The DNA of the CDR3 is TGTGCCACCAGTACCCAAAGCGATCAGCCCCAGCATTTT.

The J gene is TRBJ2-2, the V gene TRBV9, with D possibly TRBD1 on 5 matching bases. The germline V gene has CDR1 SGDLS and CDR2 YYNGEE. The V and J ends lost 3 bases and 6 bases respectively, with 12 bases between them. This CDR3 is 14 amino acids long. CDR3 protein: CASSAETVPGELFF. DNA of the CDR3: TGTGCCAGCAGCGCGGAGACAGTCCCCGGGGAGCTGTTTTTT. Full variable domain (remainder filled in from reference TRBV9 and TRBJ2-2): DSGVTQTPKHLITATGQRVTLRCSPRSGDLSVYWYQQSLDQGLQFLIQYYNGEERAKGNILERFSAQQFPDLHSELNLSSLELGDSALYFCASSAETVPGELFFGEGSRLTVL.

The V gene is TRBV10-1, the J gene TRBJ1-2; perhaps TRBD1 as D (5 bases). Trimming removed 10 bases from V and 2 bases from J, with 14 bases in between. Germline assignment: CDR1 WNHNN and CDR2 SYGVQD (reference sequence). This CDR3 is built from 13 residues. CDR3 bases: TGCGCCACGGCGGTGGGGCAGAACTATGGCTACACCTTC. Translating it yields CATAVGQNYGYTF.

V is TRBV9 and J is TRBJ1-6; D may be TRBD1 (5 bases). The CDR3 runs 15 residues. CDR1 and CDR2 (germline): SGDLS, YYNGEE. The V and J ends lost 1 base and 8 bases respectively, with 13 bases between them. CDR3 DNA sequence: TGTGCCAGCAGCGTACGACAGCGGTTGGATTCACCCCTCCACTTT. This codes for CASSVRQRLDSPLHF.

The chain carries TRBV4-1 and TRBJ1-5; no firm D call. Deletions cut 6 bases from V and 4 bases from J, with 16 bases between. Germline CDR1 reads MGHRA; CDR2 reads YSYEKL. The CDR3 consists of 15 residues. The DNA of the CDR3 is TGCGCCAGCAGGCCTTCGGAAAACCATAATCAGCCCCAGCATTTT. Protein product: CASRPSENHNQPQHF.

Only one count was recorded for this clone. The rearrangement uses TRBV4-1 and TRBJ1-2, with D possibly being TRBD1 (5 bases). CDR1 MGHRA and CDR2 YSYEKL come from the germline V gene. The CDR3 sequence is 15 residues long. V lost 1 base, J lost 3 bases, and 12 bases lay in between. The CDR3 region has the DNA TGCGCCAGCAGCCAAGGGTGGGGAGGGGACTATGGCTACACCTTC. Translation: CASSQGWGGDYGYTF.

The CDR3 region has the DNA TGTGCCAGCAGCCAAGGTAAAAGAGGCCCGGGGACTGAAGCTTTCTTT. Amino acids: CASSQGKRGPGTEAFF. The J gene is TRBJ1-1, the V gene TRBV4-2, with unresolved D. V dropped 1 base and J dropped 5 bases, with 17 bases sitting between them. This CDR3 comprises 16 residues. CDR1 and CDR2 from the germline V gene are LGHNA and YNFKEQ.

The genes are TRBV7-9 and TRBJ2-3; the D call may be TRBD1 or TRBD2 (5 bases each). This CDR3 is built from 17 residues. Trimming removed 3 bases from V and 0 bases from J, with 16 bases in between. Per the germline V gene, CDR1 is SEHNR and CDR2 is FQNEAQ (reference sequence). CDR3 loop: CASSLGVARESTDTQYF. The CDR3 nucleotides read TGTGCCAGCAGCTTGGGGGTAGCTCGGGAAAGCACAGATACGCAGTATTTT.

This clone has only one observation. The chain combines TRBV3-1 (or the pseudogene TRBV3-2) with TRBJ1-5; D ambiguous. Trimming pared 1 base from V and 9 bases from J, leaving 13 bases between. Germline V lookup: CDR1 LGHDT, CDR2 YNNKEL (reference sequence). CDR3 length: 14 residues. The CDR3 coding sequence is TGTGCCAGCAGCCAAGGTTCGCTAGCGGGGCCCCAGCATTTT. It yields the protein CASSQGSLAGPQHF.

The rearrangement links TRBV19 to TRBJ1-6; D is undetermined. The CDR3 contains 13 residues. In germline, CDR1 is LNHDA, CDR2 SQIVND (reference sequence). Trimming left V 6 bases short and J 7 bases short, with 10 bases between. The CDR3 nucleotides read TGTGCCAGTAGCGCCTTAAGGAATTCACCCCTCCACTTT. This translates into CASSALRNSPLHF.

The V call is TRBV7-9, the J call TRBJ1-1; tentative D call: TRBD1 (5 bases). The V gene lost 5 bases and the J gene lost 4 bases, with 17 bases spanning the gap. Germline V CDR1 and CDR2: SEHNR, FQNEAQ (reference sequence). The CDR3 has 15 amino acids. The CDR3 DNA follows: TGTGCCAGCAGCCCGCCTGGCAGGGTTTCCACTGAAGCTTTCTTT. Translation gives CASSPPGRVSTEAFF.

Comment on this clone: Compared with germline, one end of the junction differs, possibly owing to a read error. The chain is built from TRBV7-7 and TRBJ2-1; D tentatively fits TRBD1 or TRBD2 (5 bases each). Germline-derived CDR1 and CDR2 are SSHAT and FNYEAQ (reference sequence). CDR3 length equals 16 residues. Here the CDR3 reads CASSLLLGTEYNEQFF. The CDR3 nucleotides read TGTGCTAGCAGCTTACTTCTCGGGACCGAGTACAATGAGCAGTTCTTC.

This chain connects TRBV5-8 to TRBJ1-6; D may be TRBD1 (5 bases). V lost 9 bases, J lost 2 bases, and 12 bases lay in between. Germline-derived CDR1 and CDR2 are SGHTS and YDEGEE. CDR3 length equals 14 residues. CDR3 bases: TGTGCCACCCAGGGCAGCCCCTATAATTCACCCCTCCACTTT. This encodes CATQGSPYNSPLHF.